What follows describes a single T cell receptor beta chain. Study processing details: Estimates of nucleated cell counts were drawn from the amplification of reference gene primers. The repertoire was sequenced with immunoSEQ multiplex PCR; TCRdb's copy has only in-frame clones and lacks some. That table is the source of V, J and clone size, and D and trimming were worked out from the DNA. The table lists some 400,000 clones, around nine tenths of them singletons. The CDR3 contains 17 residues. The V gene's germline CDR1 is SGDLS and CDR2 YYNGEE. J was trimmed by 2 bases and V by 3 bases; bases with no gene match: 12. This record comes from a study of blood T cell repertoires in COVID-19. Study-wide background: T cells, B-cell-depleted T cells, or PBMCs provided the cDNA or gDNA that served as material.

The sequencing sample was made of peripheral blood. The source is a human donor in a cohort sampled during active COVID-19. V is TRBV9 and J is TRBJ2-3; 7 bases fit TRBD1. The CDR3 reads CASSAGRGGMSTDTQYF. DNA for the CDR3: TGTGCCAGCAGCGCCGGCAGAGGGGGCATGTCCACAGATACGCAGTATTTT.